This T cell receptor (beta chain) was captured by sequencing in a study of blood T cell repertoires in COVID-19. V shed 2 bases, J shed 4 bases, and the junction held 3 bases outside the gene matches. In germline, CDR1 is SGDLS, CDR2 YYNGEE. This CDR3 region has 15 residues. Per the original methods: For nucleated cells, counts were estimated from reference gene primer amplification. Sequencing was performed with immunoSEQ multiplex PCR; in TCRdb, only in-frame clones are kept and a portion is missing. That table furnishes V, J and clone size, whereas the DNA furnished D and trimming. Of around 220,000 clones listed, about nine tenths are singletons.

The chain carries TRBV9 and TRBJ1-2, with 12 bases that match TRBD1. The specimen sequenced was peripheral blood. The TCR was taken from a woman between 50 and 59 years old with acute or convalescent COVID-19. CDR3 sequence reads: CASSVGTGGGYGYTF. The DNA for the CDR3 is TGTGCCAGCAGCGTTGGGACAGGGGGCGGCTATGGCTACACCTTC.